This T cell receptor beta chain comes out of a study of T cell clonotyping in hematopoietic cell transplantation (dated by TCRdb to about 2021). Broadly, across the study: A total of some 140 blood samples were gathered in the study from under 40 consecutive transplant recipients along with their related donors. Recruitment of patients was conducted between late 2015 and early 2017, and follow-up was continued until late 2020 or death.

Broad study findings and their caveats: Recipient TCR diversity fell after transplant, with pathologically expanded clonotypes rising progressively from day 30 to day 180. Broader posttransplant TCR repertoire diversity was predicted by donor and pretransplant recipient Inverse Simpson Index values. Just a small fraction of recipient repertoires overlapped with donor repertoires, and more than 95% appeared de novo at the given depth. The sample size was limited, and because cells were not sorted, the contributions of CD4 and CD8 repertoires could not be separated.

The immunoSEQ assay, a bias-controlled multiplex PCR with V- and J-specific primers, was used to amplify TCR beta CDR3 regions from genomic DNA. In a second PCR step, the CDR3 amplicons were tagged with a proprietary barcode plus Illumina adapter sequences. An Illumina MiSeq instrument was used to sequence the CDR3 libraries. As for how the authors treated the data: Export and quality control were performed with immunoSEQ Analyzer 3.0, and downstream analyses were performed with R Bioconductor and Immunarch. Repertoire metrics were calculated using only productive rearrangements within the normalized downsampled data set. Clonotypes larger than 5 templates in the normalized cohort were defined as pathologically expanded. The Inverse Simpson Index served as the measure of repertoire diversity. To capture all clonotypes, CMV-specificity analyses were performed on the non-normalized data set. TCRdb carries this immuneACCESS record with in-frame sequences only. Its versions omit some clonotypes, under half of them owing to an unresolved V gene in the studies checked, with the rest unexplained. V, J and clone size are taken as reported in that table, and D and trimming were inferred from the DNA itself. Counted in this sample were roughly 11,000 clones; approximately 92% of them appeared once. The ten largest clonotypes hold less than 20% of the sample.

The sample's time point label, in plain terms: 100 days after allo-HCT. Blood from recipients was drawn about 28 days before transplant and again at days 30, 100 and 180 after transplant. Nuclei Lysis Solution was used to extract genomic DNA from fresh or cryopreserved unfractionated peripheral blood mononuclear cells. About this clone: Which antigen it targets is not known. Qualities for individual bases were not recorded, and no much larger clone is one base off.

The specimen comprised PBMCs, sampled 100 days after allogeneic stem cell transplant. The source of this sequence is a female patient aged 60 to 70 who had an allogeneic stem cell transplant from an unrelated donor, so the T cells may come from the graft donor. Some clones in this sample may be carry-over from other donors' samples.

CDR3 reads: CASSLATRQGGETQYF. The DNA sequence is TGCGCCAGCAGCTTGGCAACCAGACAGGGTGGGGAGACCCAGTACTTC. The V and J genes are TRBV5-1 and TRBJ2-5; TRBD1 matches 7 bases in the middle. The CDR3 has 16 amino acids, counting the end cysteine and phenylalanine. Of all the DNA, just the CDR3 is kept, 48 bases in frame from base 1. The germline V gene specifies SGHRS as CDR1 and YFSETQ as CDR2. After removal of 0 bases from V and 5 bases from J, the junction retains 10 bases not matched to a gene.